This TCR beta chain was recovered during a study of OX40 agonist ivuxolimab in advanced cancers. About this clone itself: What it recognizes is unknown.

Clones were sequenced by immunoSEQ multiplex PCR, and TCRdb holds only the in-frame ones, with some missing. The sample contains 87,000 or so clones, just under 90% of which appear only once. Trimming cost V 10 bases and J 6 bases; bases outside gene matches: 8. Germline CDR1 reads MNHNS; CDR2 reads SASEGT. This CDR3 spans 14 amino acids. Study results and caveats: Among T cells, CD8+ cells averaged more expanded clones than CD4+ cells. Clonal expansion from baseline to week 6 occurred in both CD4+ and CD8+ T cells.

The sample in question was CD4+ or CD8+ T cells sorted from blood, obtained in a trial of the OX40 agonist ivuxolimab. The receptor was derived from an adult with an advanced solid tumor such as melanoma, head and neck, liver or kidney cancer. The V call is TRBV6-1, the J call TRBJ1-6, with TRBD1 matching 8 bases. CDR3 sequence (DNA): TGTGCCACCTCTCCGGGACAGGCTAATTCACCCCTCCACTTT. This codes for CATSPGQANSPLHF.